A single sample is the source of the 28 T cell receptor beta chains below, sequenced in a study of graft-versus-host responses after intestinal transplantation (dated by TCRdb to the early 2020s). The library was produced with the immunoSEQ multiplex PCR assay. Held by TCRdb, this immuneACCESS table contains in-frame sequences only and omits some clones. Under half of the omission traces to an unresolved V gene where checked; the cause of the rest is unknown. This sample comprises some 23,000 clones, around 82% of them detected only once. Together, the top ten hold over 0.75% of the sample. Taken with the paper, the label for time point translates to: cells obtained before transplantation from donor or recipient. Antigens for these TCRs are unknown. Sequencing was performed on unstimulated CD8+ T cells sorted from spleen or lymph node cells, taken before transplant. Receptors originate from a human donor who was the organ donor for an intestinal transplant.

The V gene is TRBV19, the J gene TRBJ1-6; possibly TRBD1 for D (6 bases). The CDR3 consists of 16 residues. CDR1 LNHDA and CDR2 SQIVND come from the germline V gene (reference sequence). V lost 5 bases to trimming and J lost 4 bases, with 15 bases between them. The CDR3 here is CASSWGGRAYNSPLHF. The CDR3 DNA is TGTGCCAGTAGTTGGGGGGGCAGAGCATATAATTCACCCCTCCACTTT.

This clone was counted a few times. The rearrangement joins TRBV4-3 to TRBJ1-4, with D perhaps TRBD1 (6 bases). V gave up 3 bases and J gave up 0 bases, with 29 bases separating them. This CDR3 comprises 22 residues. In germline, CDR1 is LGHNA, CDR2 YSLEER. The CDR3 sequence: CASSHPRPRQGKFEATNEKLFF. The CDR3 nucleotides read TGCGCCAGCAGCCACCCGCGTCCCCGGCAGGGGAAATTTGAGGCAACTAATGAAAAACTGTTTTTT.

The chain carries TRBV7-9 and TRBJ1-1, with D possibly TRBD1 on 6 matching bases. This CDR3 is 12 amino acids long. Trimming removed 5 bases at V and 8 bases at J, with 12 bases between. Germline CDR1 reads SEHNR; CDR2 reads FQNEAQ (reference sequence). The chain's CDR3 is CASSPQGFEAFF. The CDR3 DNA reads TGTGCCAGCAGCCCTCAGGGGTTCGAAGCTTTCTTT.

This chain uses TRBV5-4 with TRBJ2-7, with 12 bases identical to TRBD2. CDR1 is SGHNT, CDR2 YYREEE, per germline (reference sequence). J lost 3 bases, V lost 3 bases, and 4 bases had no gene match. The CDR3 runs to 15 residues. DNA for the CDR3: TGTGCCAGCAGCTCCGGACTAGCGGGAATCTACGAGCAGTACTTC. Protein sequence: CASSSGLAGIYEQYF.

This clone has only a few counts. The chain uses TRBV5-4 and TRBJ2-1; 9 bases are a match to TRBD2. This CDR3 has 16 residues. From germline, CDR1 is SGHNT and CDR2 YYREEE (reference sequence). Unmatched junction bases numbered 11, after V lost 4 bases and J lost 6 bases. The CDR3 nucleotides read TGTGCCAGCAGCCCAAGAGCGGGAGGTGGGGTCAATGAGCAGTTCTTC. It yields the protein CASSPRAGGGVNEQFF.

This clone occurred once. The rearrangement links TRBV7-8 to TRBJ1-5, with D possibly matching TRBD1 (5 bases). Trimming removed 1 base from V and 5 bases from J, with 9 bases in between. Per the germline V gene, CDR1 is SGHVS and CDR2 is FQNEAQ. The CDR3 runs 14 residues. The CDR3 DNA reads TGTGCCAGCAGCTTAGGCGGGGCCCATCAGCCCCAGCATTTT. Translation: CASSLGGAHQPQHF.

V is TRBV6-1 and J is TRBJ1-5, with D unclear. The germline V gene encodes CDR1 MNHNS and CDR2 SASEGT. The CDR3 is 14 amino acids. V lost 0 bases to trimming and J lost 5 bases, with 8 bases between them. The CDR3 nucleotides are TGTGCCAGCAGTGAAGCGCCAAGTTATCAGCCCCAGCATTTT. It yields the protein CASSEAPSYQPQHF.

The rearrangement joins TRBV7-6 to TRBJ2-1; D ambiguous. Looked up from germline, CDR1 is SGHVS and CDR2 is FNYEAQ. The CDR3 loop spans 14 amino acids. The ends were cut back, 9 bases at V and 0 bases at J, with 12 bases in the middle. The CDR3 DNA follows: TGTGCCAGTGGTCTTTACAACTCCTACAATGAGCAGTTCTTC. Its translation: CASGLYNSYNEQFF. The whole variable domain, remainder taken from reference TRBV7-6 and TRBJ2-1, is GAGVSQSPRYKVTKRGQDVALRCDPISGHVSLYWYRQALGQGPEFLTYFNYEAQQDKSGLPNDRFSAERPEGSISTLTIQRTEQRDSAMYRCASGLYNSYNEQFFGPGTRLTVL.

This clone was seen once. V gene TRBV5-1 combines with J gene TRBJ2-1, with 10 nucleotides matching TRBD2. The length of the CDR3 is 16 residues. Germline trimming cut 2 bases from V and 4 bases from J; bases unmatched to any gene: 6. Germline CDR1 reads SGHRS; CDR2 reads YFSETQ. For the CDR3, the DNA is TGCGCCAGCAGCTTACCCGGGACTAGCGTATACAATGAGCAGTTCTTC. This sequence encodes CASSLPGTSVYNEQFF.

Turning to this clone: Here the CDR3 omits its conserved ending phenylalanine or tryptophan, so a read error is the likely source. The genes are TRBV5-6 and TRBJ1-1, with D tentatively TRBD1 (6 bases). The germline gives CDR1 SGHDT, CDR2 YYEEEE. The CDR3 consists of 14 residues. Trimming removed 1 base from V and 6 bases from J, with 13 bases in between. The CDR3 coding sequence is TGTGCCAGCAGCTTGTACCCAGGGGTCGCTGAAGCTTTCCTT. Translating gives CASSLYPGVAEAFL.

The V call is TRBV5-6, the J call TRBJ1-1; D is ambiguous. CDR3 length equals 12 residues. V was cut by 3 bases and J by 1 base, with 4 bases left in between. Germline values: CDR1 SGHDT, CDR2 YYEEEE. The CDR3, as DNA: TGTGCCAGCAGCTCAGGGAACACTGAAGCTTTCTTT. This gives the protein CASSSGNTEAFF.

This clone was seen a few times. The DNA for the CDR3 is TGCGCCAGCAGCCCCGGGGGCTACGAGCAGTACTTC. Amino acids: CASSPGGYEQYF. The chain is built from TRBV4-1 and TRBJ2-7, with D maybe TRBD2 (6 bases). Trimming took off 4 bases at V and 3 bases at J, with 7 bases between the two ends. Germline-derived CDR1 and CDR2 are MGHRA and YSYEKL. The CDR3 is 12 amino acids.

The rearrangement joins TRBV7-9 to TRBJ2-4; tentatively, D is TRBD1 (7 bases). Germline assignment: CDR1 SEHNR and CDR2 FQNEAQ (reference sequence). This CDR3 region has 16 residues. Trimming removed 5 bases at V and 7 bases at J, with 21 bases between. CDR3 protein: CASSTNAGQMANIQYF. Here the CDR3 DNA reads TGTGCCAGCAGCACAAACGCGGGACAGATGGCCAACATTCAGTACTTC. Full variable domain (rest looked up from reference TRBV7-9 and TRBJ2-4): DTGVSQNPRHKITKRGQNVTFRCDPISEHNRLYWYRQTLGQGPEFLTYFQNEAQLEKSRLLSDRFSAERPKGSFSTLEIQRTEQGDSAMYLCASSTNAGQMANIQYFGAGTRLSVL.

V usage is TRBV11-2 and J usage is TRBJ1-1; possible D gene TRBD1, 5 bases. This CDR3 is 13 amino acids long. V lost 3 bases and J 8 bases, leaving 13 bases between the germline ends. Germline CDR1 SGHAT, CDR2 FQNNGV. The CDR3 reads CASSFGGAVEAFF. The CDR3 DNA is TGTGCCAGCAGCTTTGGGGGTGCGGTCGAAGCTTTCTTT.

V usage is TRBV30 and J usage is TRBJ2-7; the D gene is possibly TRBD2 (6 bases). Trimming removed 3 bases at V and 6 bases at J, with 24 bases between. This CDR3 is built from 16 residues. Germline lookup yields CDR1 GTSNPN and CDR2 SVGIG (reference sequence). CDR3 nucleotides: TGTGCCTGGAGCTCGTTGTCGGAGGGCCGACGGGGCGAGCAGTACTTC. It specifies CAWSSLSEGRRGEQYF.

The chain has TRBV13 and TRBJ2-2; 7 bases are a match to TRBD2. The germline V gene has CDR1 PRHDT and CDR2 FYEKMQ (reference sequence). J lost 0 bases, V lost 6 bases, and 4 bases had no gene match. The CDR3 spans 15 residues. CDR3 bases: TGTGCCAGCAGGTTGGCGGGGGCGAACACCGGGGAGCTGTTTTTT. Translated: CASRLAGANTGELFF.

This clone has only a few counts. The chain links TRBV7-8 to TRBJ1-4; TRBD1 aligns across 7 bases. The CDR3 sequence is 15 residues long. The germline V gene encodes CDR1 SGHVS and CDR2 FQNEAQ. V was pared by 2 bases and J by 8 bases, with 8 bases of the junction left unmatched. The CDR3 coding sequence is TGTGCCAGCAGCTTATTCCCTGGGACAGTAGAAAAACTGTTTTTT. This translates into CASSLFPGTVEKLFF.

The chain employs TRBV27 and TRBJ2-1; 8 bases are a match to TRBD2. This CDR3 has 16 residues. CDR1 MNHEY and CDR2 SMNVEV come from the germline V gene (reference sequence). The ends lost 4 bases at V and 2 bases at J; junction bases unmatched: 7. The CDR3 bases are TGTGCCAGCAGTTCTGCCGAGCGGGGGCCCTACAATGAGCAGTTCTTC. It specifies CASSSAERGPYNEQFF.

J is TRBJ2-7 and V is TRBV5-5, with 8 bases matching TRBD2. The V gene end was trimmed by 2 bases and the J gene end by 4 bases; junction bases not matched to a gene: 8. The CDR3 extends over 15 amino acids. Germline V gene sequence: CDR1 SGHKS, CDR2 YYEKEE (reference sequence). CDR3 in amino acids: CASSFTRGGSYEQYF. CDR3 sequence (DNA): TGTGCCAGCAGCTTTACACGGGGGGGCTCTTACGAGCAGTACTTC. Based on the CDR3 plus reference TRBV5-5 and TRBJ2-7, the full variable domain is DAGVTQSPTHLIKTRGQQVTLRCSPISGHKSVSWYQQVLGQGPQFIFQYYEKEERGRGNFPDRFSARQFPNYSSELNVNALLLGDSALYLCASSFTRGGSYEQYFGPGTRLTVT.

The gene calls are TRBV27 and TRBJ1-5, with unresolved D. Germline loops: CDR1 MNHEY, CDR2 SMNVEV (reference sequence). V lost 0 bases to trimming and J lost 0 bases, with 6 bases between them. The length of the CDR3 is 15 residues. The CDR3 protein is CASSLSQYSNQPQHF. The DNA for the CDR3 is TGTGCCAGCAGTTTATCGCAGTATAGCAATCAGCCCCAGCATTTT.

The CDR3 DNA sequence: TGTGCCAGCAGTGGCACGACAGCCCACTATGGCTACACCTTC. Its translation: CASSGTTAHYGYTF. V is TRBV6-5 and J is TRBJ1-2, with a tentative D call TRBD1 (5 bases). The germline V and J ends were trimmed by 5 bases and 3 bases, with 13 bases remaining between them. Germline-derived CDR1 and CDR2 are MNHEY and SVGAGI. This CDR3 contains 14 residues.

The gene calls are TRBV28 and TRBJ2-2, with D uncertain. Germline V gene data show CDR1 as MDHEN and CDR2 as SYDVKM. The CDR3 has 13 amino acids. Trimming shortened V by 4 bases and J by 7 bases, and 10 bases separated the two germline ends. CDR3: CASSSPSGGELFF. The CDR3 DNA reads TGTGCCAGCAGTTCCCCCTCAGGCGGGGAGCTGTTTTTT.

The V call is TRBV19, the J call TRBJ2-2; the D is unclear. V shed 5 bases and J shed 4 bases, with 17 bases lying between them. This CDR3 has 16 residues. The germline V gene has CDR1 LNHDA and CDR2 SQIVND (reference sequence). The CDR3 is CASSLSSSPTTGELFF. Written as DNA, the CDR3 is TGTGCCAGTAGTTTAAGTTCCTCCCCGACCACCGGGGAGCTGTTTTTT.

This chain links TRBV7-9 with TRBJ2-7; D unclear. The ends were cut back, 2 bases at V and 5 bases at J, with 10 bases in the middle. The CDR3 covers 13 residues. Germline V gene lookup returns CDR1 SEHNR and CDR2 FQNEAQ (reference sequence). Here the CDR3 reads CASSLRAVDEQYF. As DNA, the CDR3 is TGTGCCAGCAGCTTAAGGGCTGTCGACGAGCAGTACTTC.

J is TRBJ2-1 and V is TRBV4-1, with D maybe TRBD1 (6 bases). The CDR3 extends over 13 amino acids. CDR1 and CDR2 from the germline V gene are MGHRA and YSYEKL. With 5 bases removed from V and 7 bases from J, the gap between germline ends came to 12 bases. The CDR3: CASSATGLNEQFF. CDR3 in DNA: TGCGCCAGCAGCGCTACAGGGTTGAATGAGCAGTTCTTC.

V and J are TRBV7-9 and TRBJ2-2; 11 nucleotides agree with TRBD2. CDR1 is SEHNR, CDR2 FQNEAQ, per germline (reference sequence). The V segment lost 5 bases and the J segment 5 bases; nucleotides outside the gene matches: 7. CDR3 size: 16 residues. The CDR3 DNA reads TGTGCCAGCAGCCCTACTAGCGGGAGAGGTACCGGGGAGCTGTTTTTT. It translates to CASSPTSGRGTGELFF.

V gene TRBV18 combines with J gene TRBJ1-3; D is unresolved. The CDR3 contains 15 residues. The V end was cut by 1 base, the J end by 0 bases, with 7 bases between. Germline V gives CDR1 KGHSH, CDR2 LQKENI. In DNA form, the CDR3 reads TGTGCCAGCTCACCACTGCGACACTCTGGAAACACCATATATTTT. Protein: CASSPLRHSGNTIYF.

This rearrangement joins TRBV5-8 to TRBJ1-5; D possibly corresponds to TRBD1 (5 bases). This CDR3 has 14 amino acids. The germline gives CDR1 SGHTS, CDR2 YDEGEE. V gave up 2 bases and J gave up 5 bases, with 11 bases separating them. The CDR3 DNA is TGTGCCAGCAGCTTCGGGCAGGGATATCAGCCCCAGCATTTT. Translated, it gives CASSFGQGYQPQHF.